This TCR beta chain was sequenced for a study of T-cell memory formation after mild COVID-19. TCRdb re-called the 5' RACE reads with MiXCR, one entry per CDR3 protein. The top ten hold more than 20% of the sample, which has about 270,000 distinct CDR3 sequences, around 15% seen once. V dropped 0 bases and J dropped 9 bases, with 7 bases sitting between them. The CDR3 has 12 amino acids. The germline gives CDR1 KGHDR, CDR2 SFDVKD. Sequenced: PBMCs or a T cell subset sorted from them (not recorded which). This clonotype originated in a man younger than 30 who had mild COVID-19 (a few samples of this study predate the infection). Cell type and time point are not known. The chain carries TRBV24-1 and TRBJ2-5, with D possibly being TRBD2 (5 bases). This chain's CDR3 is CATSDLQRAQYF. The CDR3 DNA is TGTGCCACCAGTGATTTGCAGAGGGCCCAGTACTTC.